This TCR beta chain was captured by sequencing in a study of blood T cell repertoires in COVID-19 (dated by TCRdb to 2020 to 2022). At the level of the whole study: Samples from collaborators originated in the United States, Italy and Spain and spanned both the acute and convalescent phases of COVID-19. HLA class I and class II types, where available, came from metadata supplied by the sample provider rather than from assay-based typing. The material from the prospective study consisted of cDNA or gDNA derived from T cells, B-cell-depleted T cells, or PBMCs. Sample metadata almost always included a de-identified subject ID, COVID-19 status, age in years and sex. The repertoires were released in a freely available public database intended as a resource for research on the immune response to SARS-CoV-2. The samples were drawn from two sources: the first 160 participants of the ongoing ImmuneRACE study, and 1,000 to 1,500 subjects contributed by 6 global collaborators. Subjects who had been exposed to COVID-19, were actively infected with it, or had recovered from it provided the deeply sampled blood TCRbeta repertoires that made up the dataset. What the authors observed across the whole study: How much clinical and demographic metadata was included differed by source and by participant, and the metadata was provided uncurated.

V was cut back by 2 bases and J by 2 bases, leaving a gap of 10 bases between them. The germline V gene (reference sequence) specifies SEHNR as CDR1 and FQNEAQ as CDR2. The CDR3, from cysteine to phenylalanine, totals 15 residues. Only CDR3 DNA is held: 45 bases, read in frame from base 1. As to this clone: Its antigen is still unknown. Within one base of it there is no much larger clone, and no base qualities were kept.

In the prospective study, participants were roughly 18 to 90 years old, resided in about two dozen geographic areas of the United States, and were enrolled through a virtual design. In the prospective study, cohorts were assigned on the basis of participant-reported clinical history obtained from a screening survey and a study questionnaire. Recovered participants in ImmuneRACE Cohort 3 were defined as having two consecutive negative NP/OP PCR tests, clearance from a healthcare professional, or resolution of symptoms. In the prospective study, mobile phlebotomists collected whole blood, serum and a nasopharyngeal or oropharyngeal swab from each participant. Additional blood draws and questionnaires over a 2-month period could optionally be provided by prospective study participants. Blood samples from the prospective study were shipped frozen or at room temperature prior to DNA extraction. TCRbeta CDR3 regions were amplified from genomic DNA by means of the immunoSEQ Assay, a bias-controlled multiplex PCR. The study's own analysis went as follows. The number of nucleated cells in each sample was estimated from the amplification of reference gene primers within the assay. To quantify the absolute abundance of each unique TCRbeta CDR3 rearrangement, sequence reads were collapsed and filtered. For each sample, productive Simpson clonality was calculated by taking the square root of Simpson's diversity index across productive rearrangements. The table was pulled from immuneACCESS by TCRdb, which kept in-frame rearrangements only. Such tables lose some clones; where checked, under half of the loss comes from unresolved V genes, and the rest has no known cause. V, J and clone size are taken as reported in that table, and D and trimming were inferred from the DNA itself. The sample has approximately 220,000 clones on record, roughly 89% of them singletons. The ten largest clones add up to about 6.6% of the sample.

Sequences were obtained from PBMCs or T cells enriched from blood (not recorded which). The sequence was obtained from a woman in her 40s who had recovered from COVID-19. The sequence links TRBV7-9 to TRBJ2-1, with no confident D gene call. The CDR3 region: CASSLNNHPYNEQFF. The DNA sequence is TGTGCCAGCAGCTTAAACAACCACCCCTACAATGAGCAGTTCTTC.